The entry that follows covers one TCR beta chain sequence. This sample was included in a study of blood T cell repertoires in COVID-19. As for the study in general: The study drew acute and convalescent COVID-19 samples from the United States, Italy and Spain. From T cells, B-cell-depleted T cells, or PBMCs came the material, which was cDNA or gDNA.

In the original analysis: It was from reference gene primer amplification that nucleated cell counts were estimated. Profiled with immunoSEQ multiplex PCR; TCRdb holds only in-frame clones, not every one. V, J and clone size were drawn from that table, and D and trimming were deduced from the DNA. The table lists under 250,000 clones, around 88% of them singletons. V lost 7 bases and J lost 0, with 6 bases in between. The germline gives CDR1 LNHDA, CDR2 SQIVND (reference sequence). The CDR3 contains 13 residues. This TCR derives from a man aged 80 or over with acute or convalescent COVID-19. The sequenced sample was peripheral blood. The chain recombines TRBV19 with TRBJ2-2; no reliable D call. CDR3 sequence: CASTGTNTGELFF. The CDR3 coding sequence is TGTGCCAGTACAGGTACGAACACCGGGGAGCTGTTTTTT.